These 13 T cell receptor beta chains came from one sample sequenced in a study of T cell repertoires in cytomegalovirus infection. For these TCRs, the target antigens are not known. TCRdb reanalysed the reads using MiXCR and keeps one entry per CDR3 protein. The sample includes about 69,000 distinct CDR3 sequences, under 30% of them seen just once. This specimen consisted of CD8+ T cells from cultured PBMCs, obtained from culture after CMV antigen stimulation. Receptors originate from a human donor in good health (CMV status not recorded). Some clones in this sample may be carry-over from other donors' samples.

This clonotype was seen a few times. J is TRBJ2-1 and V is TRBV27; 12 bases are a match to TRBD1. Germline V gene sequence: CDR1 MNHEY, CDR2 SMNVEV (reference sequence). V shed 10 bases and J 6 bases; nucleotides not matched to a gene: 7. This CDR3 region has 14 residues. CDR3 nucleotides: TGTGCCACCTCCAGGGACAGGGGGCGCAATGAGCAGTTCTTC. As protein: CATSRDRGRNEQFF.

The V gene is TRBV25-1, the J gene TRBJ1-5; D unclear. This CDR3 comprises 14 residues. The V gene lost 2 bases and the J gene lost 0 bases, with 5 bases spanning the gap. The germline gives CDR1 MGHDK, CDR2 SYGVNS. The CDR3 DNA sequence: TGTGCCAGCAGTGAAGGGTATAGCAATCAGCCCCAGCATTTT. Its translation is CASSEGYSNQPQHF.

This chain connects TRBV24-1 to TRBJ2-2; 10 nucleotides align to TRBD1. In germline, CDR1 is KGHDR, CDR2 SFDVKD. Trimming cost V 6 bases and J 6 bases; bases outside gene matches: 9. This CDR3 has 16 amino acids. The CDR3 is CATSPGQGGTSGELFF. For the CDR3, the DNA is TGTGCCACCAGTCCCGGACAGGGGGGAACTTCCGGGGAGCTGTTTTTT.

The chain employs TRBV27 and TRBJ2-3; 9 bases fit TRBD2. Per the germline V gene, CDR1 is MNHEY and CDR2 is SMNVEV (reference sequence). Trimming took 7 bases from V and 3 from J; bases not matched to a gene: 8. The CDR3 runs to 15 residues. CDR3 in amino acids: CASTPQSGGTDTQYF. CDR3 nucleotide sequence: TGTGCCAGCACCCCTCAGAGCGGGGGGACAGATACGCAGTATTTT.

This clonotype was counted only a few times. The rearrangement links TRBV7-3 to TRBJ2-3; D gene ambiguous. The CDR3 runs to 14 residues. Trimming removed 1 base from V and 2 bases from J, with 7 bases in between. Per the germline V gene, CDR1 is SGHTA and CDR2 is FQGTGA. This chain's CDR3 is CASSLITDTDTQYF. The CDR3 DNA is TGTGCCAGCAGCTTAATTACAGACACAGATACGCAGTATTTT. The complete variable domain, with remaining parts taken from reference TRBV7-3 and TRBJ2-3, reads GAGVSQTPSNKVTEKGKYVELRCDPISGHTALYWYRQSLGQGPEFLIYFQGTGAADDSGLPNDRFFAVRPEGSVSTLKIQRTERGDSAVYLCASSLITDTDTQYFGPGTRLTVL.

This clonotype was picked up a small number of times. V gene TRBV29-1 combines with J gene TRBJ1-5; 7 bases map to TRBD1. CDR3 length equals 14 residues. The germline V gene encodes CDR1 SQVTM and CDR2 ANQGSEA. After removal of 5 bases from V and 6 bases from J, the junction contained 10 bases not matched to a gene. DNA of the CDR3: TGCAGCGTTAGTTTTTCAGGGGGAAGTCAGCCCCAGCATTTT. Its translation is CSVSFSGGSQPQHF. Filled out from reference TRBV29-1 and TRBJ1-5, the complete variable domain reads SAVISQKPSRDICQRGTSLTIQCQVDSQVTMMFWYRQQPGQSLTLIATANQGSEATYESGFVIDKFPISRPNLTFSTLTVSNMSPEDSSIYLCSVSFSGGSQPQHFGDGTRLSIL.

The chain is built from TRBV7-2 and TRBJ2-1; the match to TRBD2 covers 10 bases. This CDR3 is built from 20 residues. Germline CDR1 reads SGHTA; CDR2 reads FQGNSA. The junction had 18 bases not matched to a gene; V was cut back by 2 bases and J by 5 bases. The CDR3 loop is CASSLPLQLAGTEENNEQFF. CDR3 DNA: TGTGCCAGCAGCTTACCCCTTCAACTAGCGGGGACCGAGGAGAACAATGAGCAGTTCTTC.

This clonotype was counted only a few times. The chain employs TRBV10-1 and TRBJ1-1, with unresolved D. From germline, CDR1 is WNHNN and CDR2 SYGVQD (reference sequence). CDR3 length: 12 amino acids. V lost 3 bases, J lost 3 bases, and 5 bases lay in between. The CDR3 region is CASSETDTEAFF. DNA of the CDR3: TGCGCCAGCAGTGAAACGGACACTGAAGCTTTCTTT.

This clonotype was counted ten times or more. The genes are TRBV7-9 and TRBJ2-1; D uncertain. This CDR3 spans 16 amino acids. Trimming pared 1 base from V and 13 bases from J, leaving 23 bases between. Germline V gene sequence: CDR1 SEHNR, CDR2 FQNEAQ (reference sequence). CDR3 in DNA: TGTGCCAGCAGCTTAGACTCTGTGGACGCGGTCCCCCCCCAGTTCTTC. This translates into CASSLDSVDAVPPQFF.

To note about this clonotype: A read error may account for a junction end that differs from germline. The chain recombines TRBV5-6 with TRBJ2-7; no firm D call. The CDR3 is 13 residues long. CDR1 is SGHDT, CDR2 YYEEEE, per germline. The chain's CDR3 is CASSQAWSFEQYF. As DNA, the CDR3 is TGTGCCAGCAGCCAGGCTTGGTCCTTCGAGCAGTACTTC.

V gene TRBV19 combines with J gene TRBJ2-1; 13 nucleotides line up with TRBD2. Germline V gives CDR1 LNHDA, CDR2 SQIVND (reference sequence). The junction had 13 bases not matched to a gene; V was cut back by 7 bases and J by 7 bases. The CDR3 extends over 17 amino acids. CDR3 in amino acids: CASKTSGRAPSDNEQFF. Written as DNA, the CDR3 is TGTGCCAGTAAAACTAGCGGGAGGGCCCCCTCGGATAATGAGCAGTTCTTC.

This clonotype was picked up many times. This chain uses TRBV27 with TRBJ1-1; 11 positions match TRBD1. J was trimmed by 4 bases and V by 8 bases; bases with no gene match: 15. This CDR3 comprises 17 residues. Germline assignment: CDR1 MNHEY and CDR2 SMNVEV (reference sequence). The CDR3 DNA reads TGTGCCAGCCACACATGGACAGGGGGCAGGTTGACCACTGAAGCTTTCTTT. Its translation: CASHTWTGGRLTTEAFF.

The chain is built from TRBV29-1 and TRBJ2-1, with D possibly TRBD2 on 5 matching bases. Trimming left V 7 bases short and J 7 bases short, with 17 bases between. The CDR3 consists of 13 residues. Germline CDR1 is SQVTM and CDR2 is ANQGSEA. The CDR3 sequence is CSGLGGFVNEQFF. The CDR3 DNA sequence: TGCAGCGGCCTGGGCGGGTTTGTTAATGAGCAGTTCTTC.